The 8 T cell receptor beta chains below come from one sample, sequenced in a study of blood T cell repertoires in COVID-19. Data came from immunoSEQ multiplex PCR; TCRdb stores just in-frame clones and leaves some out. The sample holds more than 140,000 clones, over 80% seen once. The sequencing sample was made of peripheral blood. These receptors all come from a human donor in a cohort sampled during active COVID-19.

The rearrangement joins TRBV11-2 to TRBJ2-7; TRBD2 matches at 10 bases. CDR1 is SGHAT and CDR2 is FQNNGV in the germline V gene. Losses at the gene ends were 3 bases for V and 0 bases for J; bases not matched to a gene: 2. CDR3 length equals 15 residues. CDR3 in DNA: TGTGCCAGCAGCTTGTCTAGCGGGAGCTCCTACGAGCAGTACTTC. Translation: CASSLSSGSSYEQYF.

The chain is built from TRBV6-2 or TRBV6-3 and TRBJ2-3; 11 positions match TRBD2. In germline, CDR1 is MNHEY, CDR2 SVGEGT. Trimming took 2 bases from V and 6 from J; bases not matched to a gene: 4. The CDR3 is 15 residues long. The CDR3 sequence: CASSYLLAGVDTQYF. CDR3 in DNA: TGTGCCAGCAGTTACCTACTAGCGGGAGTTGATACGCAGTATTTT.

The chain combines TRBV29-1 with TRBJ1-1; D is unresolved. The germline V gene has CDR1 SQVTM and CDR2 ANQGSEA. Trimming took off 3 bases at V and 0 bases at J, with 5 bases between the two ends. This CDR3 has 12 amino acids. The CDR3 is CSVDEVNTEAFF. CDR3 nucleotide sequence: TGCAGCGTTGATGAGGTGAACACTGAAGCTTTCTTT.

The chain joins TRBV9 to TRBJ1-1; D might be TRBD1 (5 bases). With 0 bases removed from V and 1 base from J, the gap between germline ends came to 10 bases. The CDR3 length is 15 residues. Germline-derived CDR1 and CDR2 are SGDLS and YYNGEE. The CDR3 region has the DNA TGTGCCAGCAGCGTAGAGATGGGGGGGAACACTGAAGCTTTCTTT. Amino acids: CASSVEMGGNTEAFF.

The chain joins TRBV18 to TRBJ1-6; 11 bases align to TRBD1. The CDR3 covers 17 residues. Unmatched junction bases numbered 13, after V lost 6 bases and J lost 9 bases. From germline, CDR1 is KGHSH and CDR2 LQKENI. The CDR3: CASSWTGGESLPSPLHF. The CDR3 coding sequence is TGTGCCAGCTCGTGGACAGGGGGCGAGTCCCTACCTTCACCCCTCCACTTT. Full variable domain (missing parts from reference TRBV18 and TRBJ1-6): NAGVMQNPRHLVRRRGQEARLRCSPMKGHSHVYWYRQLPEEGLKFMVYLQKENIIDESGMPKERFSAEFPKEGPSILRIQQVVRGDSAAYFCASSWTGGESLPSPLHFGNGTRLTVT.

J is TRBJ2-7 and V is TRBV7-9; 9 nucleotides agree with TRBD1. In germline, CDR1 is SEHNR, CDR2 FQNEAQ (reference sequence). V was pared by 3 bases and J by 5 bases, with 5 bases of the junction left unmatched. The CDR3 loop spans 14 amino acids. For the CDR3, the DNA is TGTGCCAGCAGCTTCGGACAGGGGACCGACGAGCAGTACTTC. Amino acid sequence: CASSFGQGTDEQYF.

V and J are TRBV6-1 and TRBJ1-2, with D possibly TRBD1 on 5 matching bases. CDR1 and CDR2 (germline): MNHNS, SASEGT. The CDR3 consists of 14 residues. V was shortened by 2 bases and J by 4 bases, with 11 bases between the two germline ends. CDR3 nucleotides: TGTGCCAGCAGTGAACAGGGCAGGCCCTATGGCTACACCTTC. It is translated as CASSEQGRPYGYTF.

This clone was observed once. The chain combines TRBV29-1 with TRBJ2-3; 7 bases align to TRBD2. The germline V gene encodes CDR1 SQVTM and CDR2 ANQGSEA. The CDR3 is 13 residues long. Trimming took 5 bases from V and 4 from J; bases not matched to a gene: 6. CDR3 amino acids: CSVMGGFADTQYF. CDR3 nucleotides: TGCAGCGTTATGGGAGGGTTCGCAGATACGCAGTATTTT.